Sequencing of this TCR beta chain was carried out in a study of regulatory T cells in long-lasting Graves disease. As to time point: newly diagnosed GD, antithyroid drugs for less than 3 months. From PBMCs, RNA was extracted and then used to make the TCR library. Patients hailed from an endocrinology department in Xi'an, China. CDR3 length equals 19 residues. Trimming removed 6 bases from V and 5 bases from J; junction bases left unmatched: 21. Germline V gene lookup returns CDR1 LNHDA and CDR2 SQIVND (reference sequence). This clonotype appeared a few times. Construction of TCR beta libraries relied on iRepertoire HTBI primers and on Arm-PCR targeting CDR3 regions. TCRdb itself ran the multiplex PCR reads through MiXCR, one entry per CDR3 protein. Of hundreds of thousands of distinct CDR3 sequences listed, approximately 12% are singletons. These records were also assigned to another study, of T cells in Graves' hyperthyroidism and ophthalmopathy. This second study says: Diagnosis rested on symptoms, serum thyroxine and TRAb, thyroid ultrasound, and orbital computed tomography.

The rearrangement uses TRBV19 and TRBJ1-5; 8 positions match TRBD1. This receptor was obtained from a woman aged 25-40 years with Graves disease. The input for sequencing was peripheral blood mononuclear cells (PBMCs), taken at new diagnosis, from a patient treated with antithyroid drugs. As DNA, the CDR3 is TGTGCCAGTAGAACGAGTCCGGGACAGGAGGCTAGAGGGGATCAGCCCCAGCATTTT. Translating gives CASRTSPGQEARGDQPQHF.